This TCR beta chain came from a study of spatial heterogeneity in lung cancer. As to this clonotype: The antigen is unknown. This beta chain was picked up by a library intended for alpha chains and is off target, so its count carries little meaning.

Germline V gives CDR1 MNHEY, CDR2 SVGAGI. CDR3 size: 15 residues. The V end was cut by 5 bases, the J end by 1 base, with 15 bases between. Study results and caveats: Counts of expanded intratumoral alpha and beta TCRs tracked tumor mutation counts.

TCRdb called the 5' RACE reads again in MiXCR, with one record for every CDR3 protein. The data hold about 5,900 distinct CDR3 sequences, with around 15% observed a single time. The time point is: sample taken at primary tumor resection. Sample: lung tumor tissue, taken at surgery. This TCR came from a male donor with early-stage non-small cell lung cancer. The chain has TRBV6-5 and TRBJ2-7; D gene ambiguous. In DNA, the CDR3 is TGTGCCAGCAGTAACCGACATGACCCTTCCTACGAGCAGTACTTC. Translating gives CASSNRHDPSYEQYF.